These 17 T cell receptor beta chains were sequenced from one sample in a study of cytomegalovirus exposure and HLA in healthy donors. The PCR employed 60 Vbeta primers together with 13 Jbeta primers. The method was immunoSEQ multiplex PCR; TCRdb's version includes in-frame clones alone and lacks a portion of them. Here the sample spans 220,000 or so clones, 78% being singletons. Input material: PBMCs. These receptors all stem from a male donor in good health and CMV-seronegative.

The chain links TRBV5-1 to TRBJ2-1; 9 positions agree with TRBD2. Germline V gene lookup returns CDR1 SGHRS and CDR2 YFSETQ. CDR3 length equals 16 residues. Trimming at V came to 4 bases and at J to 4 bases, leaving 9 bases not matched to a gene. Written as DNA, the CDR3 is TGCGCCAGCAGCCCGGGGGGCCTAGCGGGGTACAATGAGCAGTTCTTC. Translating it yields CASSPGGLAGYNEQFF.

The gene calls are TRBV27 and TRBJ2-3, with TRBD2 identical over 8 bases. Germline loops: CDR1 MNHEY, CDR2 SMNVEV (reference sequence). CDR3 length: 17 amino acids. The V segment lost 7 bases and the J segment 2 bases; nucleotides outside the gene matches: 14. The CDR3, as DNA: TGTGCCAGCACCTCCCTTACCGGGACTAGTCTCACAGATACGCAGTATTTT. Translated: CASTSLTGTSLTDTQYF.

V usage is TRBV13 and J usage is TRBJ2-7, with TRBD2 matching 12 bases. The CDR3 contains 15 residues. J lost 2 bases, V lost 7 bases, and 6 bases had no gene match. Germline V CDR1 and CDR2: PRHDT, FYEKMQ (reference sequence). CDR3 coding DNA: TGTGCCAGCACCATAACTAGCGGGAGGACCTACGAGCAGTACTTC. It encodes CASTITSGRTYEQYF.

This rearrangement joins TRBV15 to TRBJ2-2; possibly TRBD1 for D (5 bases). The germline CDR1 and CDR2 sequences are LNHNV and YYDKDF (reference sequence). V lost 1 base and J 5 bases, leaving 14 bases between the germline ends. The CDR3 contains 16 residues. The CDR3 coding sequence is TGTGCCACCAGCAGAGTAGGAGACAGTAATACCGGGGAGCTGTTTTTT. Translation gives CATSRVGDSNTGELFF. The variable domain in full, with the rest retrieved from reference TRBV15 and TRBJ2-2, is DAMVIQNPRYQVTQFGKPVTLSCSQTLNHNVMYWYQQKSSQAPKLLFHYYDKDFNNEADTPDNFQSRRPNTSFCFLDIRSPGLGDTAMYLCATSRVGDSNTGELFFGEGSRLTVL.

The rearrangement joins TRBV19 to TRBJ2-5, with TRBD2 as a possible D gene (5 bases). The closer fit of TRBJ2-7 to the DNA end suggests the J call may be wrong. Per germline, CDR1 LNHDA and CDR2 SQIVND (reference sequence). The CDR3 covers 15 residues. CDR3 DNA sequence: TGTGCCAGTAGTATAGTGGACTCACAGACCTACGAGCAGTACTTC. This sequence encodes CASSIVDSQTYEQYF.

V is TRBV4-1 and J is TRBJ2-3; maybe TRBD2 (5 bases). V lost 1 base, J lost 0 bases, and 14 bases lay in between. This CDR3 has 17 residues. The V gene's germline CDR1 is MGHRA and CDR2 YSYEKL. The CDR3 here is CASSQGRADPSTDTQYF. CDR3 coding DNA: TGCGCCAGCAGCCAAGGACGAGCGGACCCTAGCACAGATACGCAGTATTTT.

The J gene is TRBJ1-1, the V gene TRBV14; D unclear. This CDR3 comprises 13 residues. Deletions cut 4 bases from V and 5 bases from J, with 11 bases between. Germline assignment: CDR1 SGHDN and CDR2 FVKESK. In DNA form, the CDR3 reads TGTGCCAGCAGCCCTACCGGACTAACTGAAGCTTTCTTT. Translated: CASSPTGLTEAFF.

This chain uses TRBV4-2 with TRBJ1-2; 7 nucleotides line up with TRBD1. Per germline, CDR1 LGHNA and CDR2 YNFKEQ. The CDR3 runs 17 residues. Unmatched junction bases numbered 16, after V lost 3 bases and J lost 6 bases. The CDR3 spells CASSQEGMKGASDGYTF. DNA for the CDR3: TGTGCCAGCAGCCAGGAGGGTATGAAGGGGGCCAGCGATGGCTACACCTTC.

The gene calls are TRBV19 and TRBJ2-3; maybe TRBD1 (6 bases). The V end lost 4 bases, the J end lost 4 bases, and 15 bases lay between the germline ends. CDR3 length equals 15 residues. Germline CDR1 LNHDA, CDR2 SQIVND (reference sequence). As DNA, the CDR3 is TGTGCCAGTAGTACAGCACAGGGCTGGGCAGATACGCAGTATTTT. This codes for CASSTAQGWADTQYF.

The chain joins TRBV5-8 to TRBJ2-7, with D perhaps matching TRBD1 (5 bases). Germline assignment: CDR1 SGHTS and CDR2 YDEGEE. This CDR3 has 14 amino acids. V lost 5 bases, J lost 2 bases, and 14 bases lay in between. This CDR3 reads CASSPGWGPYEQYF. The CDR3 nucleotides read TGTGCCAGCAGTCCCGGGTGGGGCCCCTACGAGCAGTACTTC.

The chain recombines TRBV18 with TRBJ2-1; 11 nucleotides agree with TRBD2. V trimming: 0 bases; J trimming: 1 base; junction bases outside the gene matches: 8. Germline V lookup: CDR1 KGHSH, CDR2 LQKENI. The CDR3 contains 19 residues. The DNA for the CDR3 is TGTGCCAGCTCACCACCGGGATCTTTAGCGGGAGGGTCCTACAATGAGCAGTTCTTC. Translated: CASSPPGSLAGGSYNEQFF.

Comment on this clone: A junction end diverges from the germline sequence, so it may reflect a read error. This CDR3 is CSSRSGTGGNNSPLHF. The CDR3 DNA reads TGTTCCAGCAGGAGCGGGACAGGGGGAAATAATTCACCCCTCCACTTT. The chain links TRBV7-9 to TRBJ1-6; 11 bases are shared with TRBD1. The length of the CDR3 is 16 residues. Germline values: CDR1 SEHNR, CDR2 FQNEAQ (reference sequence).

This rearrangement joins TRBV10-1 to TRBJ2-2; TRBD2 is a possible D gene (5 bases). The V end was cut by 0 bases, the J end by 5 bases, with 7 bases between. The CDR3 covers 14 residues. The germline V gene has CDR1 WNHNN and CDR2 SYGVQD (reference sequence). This CDR3 is CASSESGITGELFF. CDR3 DNA sequence: TGCGCCAGCAGTGAGTCCGGGATAACCGGGGAGCTGTTTTTT.

V and J are TRBV7-2 and TRBJ2-5; 10 bases fit TRBD2. Looked up from germline, CDR1 is SGHTA and CDR2 is FQGNSA. The CDR3 runs to 15 residues. The V segment lost 8 bases and the J segment 5 bases; nucleotides outside the gene matches: 11. As DNA, the CDR3 is TGTGCCAGCGGAGCTTCTAGCGGGAGTAAGGAGACCCAGTACTTC. Protein sequence: CASGASSGSKETQYF.

This sequence joins TRBV18 and TRBJ2-7; D not resolved. This CDR3 comprises 13 residues. With 6 bases removed from V and 2 bases from J, the gap between germline ends came to 11 bases. Germline CDR1 KGHSH, CDR2 LQKENI. In DNA, the CDR3 is TGTGCCAGCTCGATGGAGTTGACCTACGAGCAGTACTTC. Protein sequence: CASSMELTYEQYF.

The chain recombines TRBV29-1 with TRBJ2-7; 7 bases are shared with TRBD1. The trim removed 6 bases at V and 6 bases at J, leaving 11 bases unmatched. Germline CDR1 reads SQVTM; CDR2 reads ANQGSEA. This CDR3 spans 13 amino acids. The chain's CDR3 is CSVIDRVGLEQYF. CDR3 nucleotide sequence: TGCAGCGTCATAGACAGGGTGGGGCTCGAGCAGTACTTC.

V usage is TRBV28 and J usage is TRBJ1-1; D may be TRBD1 (6 bases). Germline lookup yields CDR1 MDHEN and CDR2 SYDVKM. The CDR3 has 13 residues. V was trimmed by 5 bases and J by 2 bases, leaving 9 bases between them. As DNA, the CDR3 is TGTGCCAGCAGTACAGGGCTTAACACTGAAGCTTTCTTT. Encoded protein: CASSTGLNTEAFF. Full variable domain (remainder filled in from reference TRBV28 and TRBJ1-1): DVKVTQSSRYLVKRTGEKVFLECVQDMDHENMFWYRQDPGLGLRLIYFSYDVKMKEKGDIPEGYSVSREKKERFSLILESASTNQTSMYLCASSTGLNTEAFFGQGTRLTVV.